This T cell receptor (beta chain) was captured by sequencing in a study of OX40 agonist ivuxolimab in advanced cancers. The overall study: Every patient in dose escalation had hepatocellular carcinoma, melanoma, renal cell or head and neck cancer. A history of anti-PD-1, anti-PD-L1 or anti-CTLA-4 therapy was acceptable, and 40% had some.

Of note for this clone: The antigen remains undetermined.

CDR3 length: 12 residues. The V gene lost 4 bases and the J gene lost 7 bases, with 9 bases spanning the gap. Germline V gene data show CDR1 as SGHNT and CDR2 as YYREEE (reference sequence). Findings and limits, study-wide: CD4+ T cells averaged fewer expanded clones than CD8+ T cells. Blood T cells, both CD4+ and CD8+, expanded clonally by week 6 at 0.1 to 3.0 mg/kg.

Sequencing was performed with immunoSEQ multiplex PCR; in TCRdb, only in-frame clones are kept and a portion is missing. Of under 150,000 clones listed, approximately 90% are singletons. Sequenced here: CD4+ or CD8+ T cells sorted from blood, sampled in a trial of the OX40 agonist ivuxolimab. This TCR derives from an adult with an advanced solid tumor such as melanoma, head and neck, liver or kidney cancer. The V gene is TRBV5-4, the J gene TRBJ2-1; D is possibly TRBD2 (5 bases). CDR3 sequence: CASSRPGNEQFF. The CDR3 DNA sequence: TGTGCCAGCAGCCGGCCGGGGAATGAGCAGTTCTTC.